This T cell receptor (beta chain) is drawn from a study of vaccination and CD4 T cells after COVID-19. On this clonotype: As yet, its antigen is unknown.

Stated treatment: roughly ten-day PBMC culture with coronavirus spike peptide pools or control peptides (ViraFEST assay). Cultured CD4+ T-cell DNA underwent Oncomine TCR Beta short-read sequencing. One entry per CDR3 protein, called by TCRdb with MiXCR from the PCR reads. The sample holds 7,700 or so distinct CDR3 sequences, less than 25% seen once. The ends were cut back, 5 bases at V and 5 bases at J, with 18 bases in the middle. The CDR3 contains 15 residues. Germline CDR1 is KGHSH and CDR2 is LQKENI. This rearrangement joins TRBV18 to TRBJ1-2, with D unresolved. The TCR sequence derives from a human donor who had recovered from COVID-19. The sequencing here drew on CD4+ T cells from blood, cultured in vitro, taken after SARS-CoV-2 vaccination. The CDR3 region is CASSADQTRGYGYTF. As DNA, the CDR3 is TGTGCCAGCTCAGCCGATCAGACAAGAGGGTATGGCTACACCTTC.